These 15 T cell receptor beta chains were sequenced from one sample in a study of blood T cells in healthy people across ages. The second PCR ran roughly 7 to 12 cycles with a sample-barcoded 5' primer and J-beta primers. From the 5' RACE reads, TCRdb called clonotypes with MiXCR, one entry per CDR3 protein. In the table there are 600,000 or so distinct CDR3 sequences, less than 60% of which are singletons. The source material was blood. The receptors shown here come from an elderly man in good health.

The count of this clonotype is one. CDR3 sequence: CASSKGGAGKNIQYF. CDR3 DNA sequence: TGTGCCAGCAGCAAGGGGGGCGCTGGCAAAAACATTCAGTACTTC. This chain joins TRBV12-3 or TRBV12-4 and TRBJ2-4; either TRBD1 or TRBD2 may fit D (6 bases each). V lost 6 bases to trimming and J lost 3 bases, with 15 bases between them. The CDR3 is made up of 15 amino acids.

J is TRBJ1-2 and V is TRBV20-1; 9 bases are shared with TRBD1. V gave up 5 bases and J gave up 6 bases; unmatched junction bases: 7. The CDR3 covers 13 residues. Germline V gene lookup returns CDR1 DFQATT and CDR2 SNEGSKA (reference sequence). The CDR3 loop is CSAFRTGVDGYTF. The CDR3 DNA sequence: TGCAGTGCTTTTCGGACAGGGGTGGATGGCTACACCTTC.

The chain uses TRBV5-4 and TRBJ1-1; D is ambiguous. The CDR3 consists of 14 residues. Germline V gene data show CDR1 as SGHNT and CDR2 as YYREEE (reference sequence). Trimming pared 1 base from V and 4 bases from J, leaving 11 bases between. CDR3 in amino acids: CASSLIGLGTEAFF. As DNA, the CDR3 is TGTGCCAGCAGCTTGATAGGGTTGGGCACTGAAGCTTTCTTT.

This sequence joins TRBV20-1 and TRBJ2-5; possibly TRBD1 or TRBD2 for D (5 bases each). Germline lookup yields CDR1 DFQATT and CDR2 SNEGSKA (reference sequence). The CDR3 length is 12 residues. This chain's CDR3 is CSPLGDGETQYF. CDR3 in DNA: TGCAGCCCCTTGGGGGACGGAGAGACCCAGTACTTC.

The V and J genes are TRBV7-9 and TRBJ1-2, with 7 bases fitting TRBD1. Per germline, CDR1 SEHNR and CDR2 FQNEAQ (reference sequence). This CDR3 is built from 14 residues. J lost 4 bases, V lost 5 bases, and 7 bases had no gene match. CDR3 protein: CASSRGTASYGYTF. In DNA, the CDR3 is TGTGCCAGCAGCCGGGGGACAGCTAGCTATGGCTACACCTTC.

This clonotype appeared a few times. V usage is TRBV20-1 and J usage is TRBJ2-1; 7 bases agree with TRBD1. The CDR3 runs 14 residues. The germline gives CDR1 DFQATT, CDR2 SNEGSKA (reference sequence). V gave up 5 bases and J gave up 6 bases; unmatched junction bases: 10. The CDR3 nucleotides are TGCAGTGCTGAATACAGGGGCAGCCTCAATGAGCAGTTCTTC. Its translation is CSAEYRGSLNEQFF.

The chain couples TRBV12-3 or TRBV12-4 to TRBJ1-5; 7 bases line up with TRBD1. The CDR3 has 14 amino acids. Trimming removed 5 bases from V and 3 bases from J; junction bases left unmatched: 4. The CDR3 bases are TGTGCCAGCAGTAACGACAGGGTCAATCAGCCCCAGCATTTT. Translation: CASSNDRVNQPQHF.

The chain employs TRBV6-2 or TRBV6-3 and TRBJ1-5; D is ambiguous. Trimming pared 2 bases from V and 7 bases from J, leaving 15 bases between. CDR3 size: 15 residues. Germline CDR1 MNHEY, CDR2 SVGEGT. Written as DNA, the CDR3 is TGTGCCAGCAGTTACCTTCGCCAGGCCGGGCAGCCCCAGCATTTT. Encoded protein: CASSYLRQAGQPQHF.

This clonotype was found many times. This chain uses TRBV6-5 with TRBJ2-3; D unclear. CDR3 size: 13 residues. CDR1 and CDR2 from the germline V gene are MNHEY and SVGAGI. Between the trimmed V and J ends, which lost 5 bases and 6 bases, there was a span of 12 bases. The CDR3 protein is CASSHGPEDTQYF. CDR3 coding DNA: TGTGCCAGCAGTCACGGGCCCGAGGATACGCAGTATTTT.

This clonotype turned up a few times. In DNA, the CDR3 is TGTGCCAGCAGCGCGGACGGTAACTACGAGCAGTACTTC. Amino acids: CASSADGNYEQYF. The chain combines TRBV9 with TRBJ2-7; the D is unclear. The CDR3 runs 13 residues. The ends were cut back, 3 bases at V and 3 bases at J, with 10 bases in the middle. Germline values: CDR1 SGDLS, CDR2 YYNGEE.

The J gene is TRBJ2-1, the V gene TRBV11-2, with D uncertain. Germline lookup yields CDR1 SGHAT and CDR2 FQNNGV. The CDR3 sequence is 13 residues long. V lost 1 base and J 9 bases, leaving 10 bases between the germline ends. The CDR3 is CASSLGARGEQFF. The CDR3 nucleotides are TGTGCCAGCAGCTTAGGGGCTAGAGGTGAGCAGTTCTTC.

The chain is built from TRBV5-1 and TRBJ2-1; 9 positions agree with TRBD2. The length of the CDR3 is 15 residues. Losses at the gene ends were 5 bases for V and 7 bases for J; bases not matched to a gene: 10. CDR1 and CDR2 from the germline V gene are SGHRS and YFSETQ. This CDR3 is CASSLSLAGFNEQFF. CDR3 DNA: TGCGCCAGCAGTTTGAGTCTAGCGGGGTTTAATGAGCAGTTCTTC.

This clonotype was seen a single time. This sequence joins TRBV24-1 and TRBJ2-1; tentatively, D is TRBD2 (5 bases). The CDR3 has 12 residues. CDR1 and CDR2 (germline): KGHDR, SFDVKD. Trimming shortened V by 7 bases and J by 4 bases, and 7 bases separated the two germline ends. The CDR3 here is CATRGRYNEQFF. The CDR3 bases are TGTGCCACCAGGGGGAGATACAATGAGCAGTTCTTC.

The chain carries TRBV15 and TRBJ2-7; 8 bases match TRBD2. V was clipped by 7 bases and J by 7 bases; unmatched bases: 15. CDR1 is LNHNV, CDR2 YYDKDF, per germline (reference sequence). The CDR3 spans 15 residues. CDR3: CATTTRAGESYEQYF. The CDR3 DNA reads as TGTGCCACCACCACAAGAGCGGGAGAGTCGTATGAGCAGTACTTC.

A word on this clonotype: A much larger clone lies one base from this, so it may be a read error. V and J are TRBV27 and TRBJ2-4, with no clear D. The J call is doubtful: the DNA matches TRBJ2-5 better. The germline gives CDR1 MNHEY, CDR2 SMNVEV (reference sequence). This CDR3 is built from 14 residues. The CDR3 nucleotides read TGTGCCAGCACCCGCCCGGGCAGCCAAGAGACCCAGTACTTC. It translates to CASTRPGSQETQYF.